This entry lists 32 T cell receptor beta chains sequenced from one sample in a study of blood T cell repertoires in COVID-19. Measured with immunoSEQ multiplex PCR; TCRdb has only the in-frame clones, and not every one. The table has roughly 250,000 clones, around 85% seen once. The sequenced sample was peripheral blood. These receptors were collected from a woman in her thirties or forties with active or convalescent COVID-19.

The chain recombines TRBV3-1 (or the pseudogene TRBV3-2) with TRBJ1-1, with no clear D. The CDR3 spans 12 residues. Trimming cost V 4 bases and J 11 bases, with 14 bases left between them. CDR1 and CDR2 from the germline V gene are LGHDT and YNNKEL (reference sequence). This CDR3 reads CASSPGGEGAFF. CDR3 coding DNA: TGTGCCAGCAGCCCAGGCGGGGAGGGCGCTTTCTTT.

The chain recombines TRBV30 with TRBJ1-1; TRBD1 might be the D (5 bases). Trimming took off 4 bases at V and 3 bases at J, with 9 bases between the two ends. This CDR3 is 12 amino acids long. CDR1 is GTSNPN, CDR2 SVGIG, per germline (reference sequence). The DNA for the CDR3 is TGTGCCTGGAATCCGGGGGACACTGAAGCTTTCTTT. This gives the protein CAWNPGDTEAFF.

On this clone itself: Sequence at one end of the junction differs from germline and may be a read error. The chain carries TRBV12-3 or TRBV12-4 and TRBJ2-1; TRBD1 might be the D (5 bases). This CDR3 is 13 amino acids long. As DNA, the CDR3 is TGTGCCAGCACTTTAGGGGCCCCTAATGAGCAGTTCTTC. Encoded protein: CASTLGAPNEQFF.

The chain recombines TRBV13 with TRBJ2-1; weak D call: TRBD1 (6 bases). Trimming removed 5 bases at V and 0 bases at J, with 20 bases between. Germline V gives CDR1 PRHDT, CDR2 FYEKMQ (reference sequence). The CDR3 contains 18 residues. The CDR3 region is CASSPRRGSPSSYNEQFF. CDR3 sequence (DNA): TGTGCCAGCAGCCCCCGCAGGGGTTCTCCAAGCTCCTACAATGAGCAGTTCTTC.

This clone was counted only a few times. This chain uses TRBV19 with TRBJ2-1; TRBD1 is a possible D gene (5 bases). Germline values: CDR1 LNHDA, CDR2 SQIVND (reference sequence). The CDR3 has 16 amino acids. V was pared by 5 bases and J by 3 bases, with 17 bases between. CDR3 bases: TGTGCCAGTAGTCCCCAGGGCAGGGATGACTACAATGAGCAGTTCTTC. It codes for CASSPQGRDDYNEQFF.

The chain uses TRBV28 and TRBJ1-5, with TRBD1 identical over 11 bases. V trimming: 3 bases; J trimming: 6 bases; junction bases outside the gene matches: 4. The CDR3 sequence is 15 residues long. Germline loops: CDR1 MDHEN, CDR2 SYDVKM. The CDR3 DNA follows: TGTGCCAGCAGTTTTCGGACAGGGGGCCGTCAGCCCCAGCATTTT. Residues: CASSFRTGGRQPQHF. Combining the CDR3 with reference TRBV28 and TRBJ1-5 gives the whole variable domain DVKVTQSSRYLVKRTGEKVFLECVQDMDHENMFWYRQDPGLGLRLIYFSYDVKMKEKGDIPEGYSVSREKKERFSLILESASTNQTSMYLCASSFRTGGRQPQHFGDGTRLSIL.

The CDR3 DNA is TGTGCCAGCAGCTTTGTGGGGCAGGCGTTTCGGGAGACCCAGTACTTC. Its protein is CASSFVGQAFRETQYF. The chain carries TRBV7-2 and TRBJ2-5; tentative D call: TRBD1 (5 bases). The V gene's germline CDR1 is SGHTA and CDR2 FQGNSA. The CDR3 totals 16 residues. V lost 3 bases, J lost 5 bases, and 19 bases lay in between.

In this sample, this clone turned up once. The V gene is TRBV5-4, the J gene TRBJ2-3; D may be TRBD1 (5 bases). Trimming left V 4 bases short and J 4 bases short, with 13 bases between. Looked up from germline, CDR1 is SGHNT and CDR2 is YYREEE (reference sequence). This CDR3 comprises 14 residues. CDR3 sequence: CASSKEVGADTQYF. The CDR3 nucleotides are TGTGCCAGCAGCAAAGAGGTAGGGGCAGATACGCAGTATTTT.

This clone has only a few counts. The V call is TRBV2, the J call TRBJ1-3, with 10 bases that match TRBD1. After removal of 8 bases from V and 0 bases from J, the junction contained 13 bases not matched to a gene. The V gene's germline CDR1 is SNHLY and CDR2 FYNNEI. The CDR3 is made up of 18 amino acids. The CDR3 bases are TGTGCCAGCGGGGACAGGGGCTCTTCTAGTTTCTCTGGAAACACCATATATTTT. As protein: CASGDRGSSSFSGNTIYF.

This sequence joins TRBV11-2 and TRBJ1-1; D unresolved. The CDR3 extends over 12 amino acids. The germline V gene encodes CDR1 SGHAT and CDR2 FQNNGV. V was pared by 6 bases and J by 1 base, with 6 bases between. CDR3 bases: TGTGCCAGCAGTCGACAGAACACTGAAGCTTTCTTT. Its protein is CASSRQNTEAFF.

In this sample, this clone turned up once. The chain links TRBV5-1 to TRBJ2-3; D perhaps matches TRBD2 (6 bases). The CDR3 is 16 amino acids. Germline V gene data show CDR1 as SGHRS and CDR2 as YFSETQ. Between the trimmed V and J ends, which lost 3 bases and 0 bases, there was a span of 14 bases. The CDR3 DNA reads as TGCGCCAGCAGCTCGTGGGGGGATACTAGCACAGATACGCAGTATTTT. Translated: CASSSWGDTSTDTQYF.

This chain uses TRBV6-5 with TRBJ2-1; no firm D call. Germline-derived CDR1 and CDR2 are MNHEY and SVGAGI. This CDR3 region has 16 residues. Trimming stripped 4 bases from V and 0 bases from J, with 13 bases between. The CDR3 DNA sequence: TGTGCCAGCAGTTTTCGTCCGGAGAGCTCCTACAATGAGCAGTTCTTC. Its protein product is CASSFRPESSYNEQFF.

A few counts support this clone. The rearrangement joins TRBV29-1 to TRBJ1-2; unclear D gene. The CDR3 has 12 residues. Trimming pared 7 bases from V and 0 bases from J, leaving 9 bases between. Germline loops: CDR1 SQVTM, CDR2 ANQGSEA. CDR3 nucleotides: TGCAGCGCGGACGGAGCTAACTATGGCTACACCTTC. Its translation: CSADGANYGYTF.

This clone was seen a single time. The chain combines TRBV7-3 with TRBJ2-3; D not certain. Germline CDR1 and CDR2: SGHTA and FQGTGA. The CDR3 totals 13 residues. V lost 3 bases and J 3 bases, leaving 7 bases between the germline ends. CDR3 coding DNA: TGTGCCAGCAGCTTTTCCTTTACAGATACGCAGTATTTT. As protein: CASSFSFTDTQYF.

DNA for the CDR3: TGTGCCAGCAGCGTCGGGAGGAAAGGCACCGGGGAGCTGTTTTTT. The encoded protein is CASSVGRKGTGELFF. The V gene is TRBV9, the J gene TRBJ2-2; 7 bases are shared with TRBD2. This CDR3 has 15 residues. CDR1 and CDR2 from the germline V gene are SGDLS and YYNGEE. V gave up 2 bases and J gave up 4 bases; unmatched junction bases: 5.

The CDR3 DNA reads as TGTGCCAGCAGCCTTAGCGGGGGATTGAGCAATGAGCAGTTCTTC. This codes for CASSLSGGLSNEQFF. The chain has TRBV9 and TRBJ2-1, with 9 positions matching TRBD2. V shed 4 bases, J shed 6 bases, and the junction held 8 bases outside the gene matches. This CDR3 is built from 15 residues. The germline V gene encodes CDR1 SGDLS and CDR2 YYNGEE.

The CDR3: CASSHGLSQGGQPQHF. In DNA form, the CDR3 reads TGTGCCAGCAGCCATGGGCTCTCACAGGGAGGGCAGCCCCAGCATTTT. This chain connects TRBV5-8 to TRBJ1-5; TRBD1 is a possible D gene (6 bases). The CDR3 consists of 16 residues. Germline CDR1 is SGHTS and CDR2 is YDEGEE. V lost 4 bases, J lost 7 bases, and 21 bases lay in between. The whole variable domain, remainder taken from reference TRBV5-8 and TRBJ1-5, is EAGVTQSPTHLIKTRGQQATLRCSPISGHTSVYWYQQALGLGLQFLLWYDEGEERNRGNFPPRFSGRQFPNYSSELNVNALELEDSALYLCASSHGLSQGGQPQHFGDGTRLSIL.

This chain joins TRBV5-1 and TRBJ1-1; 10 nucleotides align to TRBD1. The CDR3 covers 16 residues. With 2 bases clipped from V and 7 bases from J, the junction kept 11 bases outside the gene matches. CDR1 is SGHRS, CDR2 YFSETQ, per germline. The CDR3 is CASSLFTGTGAYEAFF. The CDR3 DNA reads TGCGCCAGCAGCTTATTCACGGGGACAGGGGCCTATGAAGCTTTCTTT.

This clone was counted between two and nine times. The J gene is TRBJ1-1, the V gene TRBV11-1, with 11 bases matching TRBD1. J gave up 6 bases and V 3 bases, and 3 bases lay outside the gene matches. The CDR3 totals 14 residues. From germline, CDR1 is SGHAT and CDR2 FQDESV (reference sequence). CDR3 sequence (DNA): TGTGCCAGCAGCTTTAGGACAGGGGGCGCTGAAGCTTTCTTT. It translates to CASSFRTGGAEAFF.

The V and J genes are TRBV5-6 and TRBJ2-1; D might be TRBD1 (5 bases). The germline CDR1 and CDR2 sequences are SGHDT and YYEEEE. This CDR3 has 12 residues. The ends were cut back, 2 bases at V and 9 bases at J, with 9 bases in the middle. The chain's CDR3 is CASSLGVGEQFF. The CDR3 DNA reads TGTGCCAGCAGCTTAGGGGTCGGTGAGCAGTTCTTC.

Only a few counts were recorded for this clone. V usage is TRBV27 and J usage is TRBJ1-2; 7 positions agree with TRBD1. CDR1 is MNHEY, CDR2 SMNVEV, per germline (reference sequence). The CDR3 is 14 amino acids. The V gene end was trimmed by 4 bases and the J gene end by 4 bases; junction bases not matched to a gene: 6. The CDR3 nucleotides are TGTGCCAGCAGTTCTACCGGGACAGTCTATGGCTACACCTTC. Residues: CASSSTGTVYGYTF.

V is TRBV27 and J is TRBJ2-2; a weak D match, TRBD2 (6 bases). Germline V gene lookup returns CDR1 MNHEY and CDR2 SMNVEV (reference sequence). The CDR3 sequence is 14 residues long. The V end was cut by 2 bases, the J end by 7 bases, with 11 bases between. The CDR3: CASSLRGGSGELFF. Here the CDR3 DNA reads TGTGCCAGCAGTTTACGTGGGGGGAGCGGGGAGCTGTTTTTT.

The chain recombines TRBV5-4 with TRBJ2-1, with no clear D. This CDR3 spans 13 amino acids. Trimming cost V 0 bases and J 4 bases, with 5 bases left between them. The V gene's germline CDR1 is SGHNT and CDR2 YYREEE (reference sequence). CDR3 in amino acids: CASSLGSYNEQFF. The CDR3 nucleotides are TGTGCCAGCAGCTTGGGTAGTTACAATGAGCAGTTCTTC.

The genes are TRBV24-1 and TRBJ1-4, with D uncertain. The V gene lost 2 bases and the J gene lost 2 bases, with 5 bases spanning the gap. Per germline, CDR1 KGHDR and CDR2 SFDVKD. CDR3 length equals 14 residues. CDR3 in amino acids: CATSDSGTNEKLFF. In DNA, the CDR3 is TGTGCCACCAGTGATTCCGGGACTAATGAAAAACTGTTTTTT.

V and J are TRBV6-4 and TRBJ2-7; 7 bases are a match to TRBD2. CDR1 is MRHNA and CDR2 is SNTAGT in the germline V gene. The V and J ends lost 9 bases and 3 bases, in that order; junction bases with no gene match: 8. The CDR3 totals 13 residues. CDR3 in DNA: TGTGCCAGTTTACGGGGGAGGGGCTACGAGCAGTACGTC. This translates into CASLRGRGYEQYV.

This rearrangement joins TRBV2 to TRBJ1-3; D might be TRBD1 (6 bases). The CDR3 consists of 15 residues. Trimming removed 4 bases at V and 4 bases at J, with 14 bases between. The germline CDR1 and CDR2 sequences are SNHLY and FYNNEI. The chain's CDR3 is CASSVVGAIGNTIYF. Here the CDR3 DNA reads TGTGCCAGCAGTGTGGTGGGGGCAATAGGAAACACCATATATTTT.

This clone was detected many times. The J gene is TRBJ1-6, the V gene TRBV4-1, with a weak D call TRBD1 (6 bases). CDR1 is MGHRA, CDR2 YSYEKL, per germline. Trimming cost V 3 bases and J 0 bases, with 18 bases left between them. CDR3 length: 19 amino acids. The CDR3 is CASSHQRGGDSSYNSPLHF. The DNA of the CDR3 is TGCGCCAGCAGCCACCAAAGAGGGGGGGATAGCTCCTATAATTCACCCCTCCACTTT.

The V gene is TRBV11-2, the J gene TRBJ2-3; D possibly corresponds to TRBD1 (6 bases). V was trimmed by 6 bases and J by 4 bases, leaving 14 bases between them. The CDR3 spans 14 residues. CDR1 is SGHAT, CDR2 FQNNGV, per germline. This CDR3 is CASSQTGQSDTQYF. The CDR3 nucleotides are TGTGCCAGCAGTCAGACCGGACAGTCAGATACGCAGTATTTT. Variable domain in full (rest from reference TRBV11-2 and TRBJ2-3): EAGVAQSPRYKIIEKRQSVAFWCNPISGHATLYWYQQILGQGPKLLIQFQNNGVVDDSQLPKDRFSAERLKGVDSTLKIQPAKLEDSAVYLCASSQTGQSDTQYFGPGTRLTVL.

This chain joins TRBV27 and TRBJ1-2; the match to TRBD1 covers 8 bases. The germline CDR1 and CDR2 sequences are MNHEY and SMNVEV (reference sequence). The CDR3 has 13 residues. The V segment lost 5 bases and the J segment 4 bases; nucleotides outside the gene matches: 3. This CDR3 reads CASSDRGGYGYTF. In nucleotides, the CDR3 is TGTGCCAGCAGTGACAGGGGTGGCTATGGCTACACCTTC.

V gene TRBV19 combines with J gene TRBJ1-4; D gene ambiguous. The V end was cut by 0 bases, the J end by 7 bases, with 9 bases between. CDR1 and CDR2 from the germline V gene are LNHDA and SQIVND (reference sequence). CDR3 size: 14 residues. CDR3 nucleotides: TGTGCCAGTAGTATAGAGTTGGTCGGTGAAAAACTGTTTTTT. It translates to CASSIELVGEKLFF.

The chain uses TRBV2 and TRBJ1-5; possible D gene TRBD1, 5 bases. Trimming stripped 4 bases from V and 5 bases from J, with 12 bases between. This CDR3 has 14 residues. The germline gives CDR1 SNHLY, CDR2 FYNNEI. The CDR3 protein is CASSGVRDDQPQHF. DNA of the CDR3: TGTGCCAGCAGTGGTGTCAGGGATGATCAGCCCCAGCATTTT.

In DNA, the CDR3 is TGCAGCGTTGTTACGACAACCACTCAAACAACCTACGAGCAGTACTTC. It specifies CSVVTTTTQTTYEQYF. The chain combines TRBV29-1 with TRBJ2-7; D remains unclear. This CDR3 contains 16 residues. Deletions cut 4 bases from V and 2 bases from J, with 21 bases between. Per the germline V gene, CDR1 is SQVTM and CDR2 is ANQGSEA.